The clone carrying this TCR beta chain has more than one count but fewer than ten. This specimen comes from a study of early T cells in non-severe SARS-CoV-2 infection. CDR1 is SGDLS, CDR2 YYNGEE, per germline. The CDR3 has 20 residues. The V gene end was trimmed by 0 bases and the J gene end by 3 bases; junction bases not matched to a gene: 12. TCRdb used MiXCR to reprocess the 5' RACE reads, holding one entry per CDR3 protein. The sample records 85,000 to 100,000 distinct CDR3 sequences, 16% being singletons. This chain joins TRBV9 and TRBJ2-3; 14 bases line up with TRBD2. This TCR came from an adult who was a healthcare worker with PCR-confirmed SARS-CoV-2 infection or an uninfected control (not recorded which). Input material: whole blood. The CDR3 bases are TGTGCCAGCAGCGTAGGTGGAGGACTAGCGGGAGGAAGGAGAACAGATACGCAGTATTTT. Residues: CASSVGGGLAGGRRTDTQYF.